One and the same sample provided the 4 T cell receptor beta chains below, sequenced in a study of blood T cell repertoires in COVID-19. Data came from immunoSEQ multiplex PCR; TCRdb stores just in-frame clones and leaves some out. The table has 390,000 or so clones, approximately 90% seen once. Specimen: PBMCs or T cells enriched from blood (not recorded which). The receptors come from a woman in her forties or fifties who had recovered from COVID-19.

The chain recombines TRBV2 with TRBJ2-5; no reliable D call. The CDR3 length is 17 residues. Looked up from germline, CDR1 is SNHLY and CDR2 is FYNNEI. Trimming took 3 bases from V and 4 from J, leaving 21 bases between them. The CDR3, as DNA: TGTGCCAGCAGTGATGGAGTTATAGCCGGCCCCCTAGAGACCCAGTACTTC. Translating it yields CASSDGVIAGPLETQYF.

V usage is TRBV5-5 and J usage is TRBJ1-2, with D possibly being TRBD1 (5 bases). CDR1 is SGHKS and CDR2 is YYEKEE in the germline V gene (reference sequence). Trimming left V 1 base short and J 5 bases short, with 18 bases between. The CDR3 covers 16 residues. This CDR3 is CASSLTPDSNRYGYTF. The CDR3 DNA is TGTGCCAGCAGCTTGACCCCAGACAGCAACCGTTATGGCTACACCTTC.

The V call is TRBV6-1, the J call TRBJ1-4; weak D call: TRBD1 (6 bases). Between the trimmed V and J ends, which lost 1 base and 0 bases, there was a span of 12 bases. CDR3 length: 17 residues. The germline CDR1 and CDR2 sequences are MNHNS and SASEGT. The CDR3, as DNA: TGTGCCAGCAGTGAAGGGCTGGGGGCGACAACTAATGAAAAACTGTTTTTT. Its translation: CASSEGLGATTNEKLFF.

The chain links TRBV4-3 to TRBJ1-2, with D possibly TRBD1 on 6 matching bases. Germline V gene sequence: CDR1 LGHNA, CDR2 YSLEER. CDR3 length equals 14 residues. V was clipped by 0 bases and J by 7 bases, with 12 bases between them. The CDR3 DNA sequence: TGCGCCAGCAGCCAAGATGCAGGGGCGCTTGGCTACACCTTC. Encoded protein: CASSQDAGALGYTF.